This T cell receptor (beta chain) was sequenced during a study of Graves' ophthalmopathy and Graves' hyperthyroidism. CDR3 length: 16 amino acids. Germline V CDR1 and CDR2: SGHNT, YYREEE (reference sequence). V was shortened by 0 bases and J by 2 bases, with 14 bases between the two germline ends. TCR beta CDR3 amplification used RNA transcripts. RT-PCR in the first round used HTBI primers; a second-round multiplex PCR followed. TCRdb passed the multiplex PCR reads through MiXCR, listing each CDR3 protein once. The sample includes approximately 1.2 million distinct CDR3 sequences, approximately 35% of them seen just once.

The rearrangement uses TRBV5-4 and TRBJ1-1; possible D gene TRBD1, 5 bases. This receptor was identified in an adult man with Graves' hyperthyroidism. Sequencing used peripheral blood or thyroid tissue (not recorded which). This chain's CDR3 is CASSLENSGGNTEAFF. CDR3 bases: TGTGCCAGCAGCTTGGAAAATTCGGGGGGAAACACTGAAGCTTTCTTT.